This T cell receptor (beta chain) emerged from a study of cytomegalovirus exposure and HLA in healthy donors. Whole-study context: There were 117 million unique TCR beta sequences, drawn from around 180 million T cells, in an earlier analysis. Overall study findings and caveats: Later on, a genetic analysis was performed. It linked a missense variant in DCLRE1C with V- and J-gene trimming of TCR beta. On later analysis, the bulk of CMV-associated TCR beta chains appeared to be HLA-restricted. Relative to equally common others, HLA-associated TCR beta chains showed greater clonal expansion in a later analysis.

PCR used 60 Vbeta primers and 13 Jbeta primers. Profiling relied on immunoSEQ multiplex PCR, and the TCRdb table lists in-frame clones only, not all of them. In the table there are fewer than 80,000 clones, less than 85% of which are singletons. The CDR3 length is 11 residues. Per the germline V gene, CDR1 is MDHEN and CDR2 is SYDVKM. V dropped 4 bases and J dropped 7 bases, with 8 bases sitting between them. As to this clone: Its antigen is not identified.

Specimen: PBMCs. The clonotype originates from a woman between 25 and 40 years old in good health and CMV-seronegative. The V and J genes are TRBV28 and TRBJ2-7; D ambiguous. CDR3 in DNA: TGTGCCAGCAGTTCGCTTGCGGAGCAGTACTTC. Translation: CASSSLAEQYF.